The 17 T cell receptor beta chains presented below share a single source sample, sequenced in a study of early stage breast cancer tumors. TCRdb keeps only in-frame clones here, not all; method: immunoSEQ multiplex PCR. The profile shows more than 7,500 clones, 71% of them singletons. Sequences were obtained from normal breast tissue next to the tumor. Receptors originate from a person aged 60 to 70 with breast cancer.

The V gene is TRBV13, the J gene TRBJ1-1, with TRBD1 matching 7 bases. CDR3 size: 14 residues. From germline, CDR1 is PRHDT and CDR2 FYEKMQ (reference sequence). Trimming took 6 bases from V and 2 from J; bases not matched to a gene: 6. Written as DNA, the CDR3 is TGTGCCAGCAGTGGAGGGGGCCTCAACACTGAAGCTTTCTTT. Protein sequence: CASSGGGLNTEAFF.

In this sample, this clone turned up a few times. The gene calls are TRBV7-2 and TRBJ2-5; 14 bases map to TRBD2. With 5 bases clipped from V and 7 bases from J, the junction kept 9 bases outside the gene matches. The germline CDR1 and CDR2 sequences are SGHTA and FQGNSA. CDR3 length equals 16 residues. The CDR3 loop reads CASSPGTSGSRGTQYF. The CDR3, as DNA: TGTGCCAGCAGCCCGGGGACTAGCGGGAGCCGGGGGACCCAGTACTTC.

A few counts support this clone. CDR3 in DNA: TGTGCCAGCAGCCGGGACAGGGGCTACGAGCAGTACTTC. This gives the protein CASSRDRGYEQYF. This rearrangement joins TRBV14 to TRBJ2-7; 10 bases match TRBD1. V trimming: 4 bases; J trimming: 3 bases; junction bases outside the gene matches: 0. The germline V gene has CDR1 SGHDN and CDR2 FVKESK. CDR3 length: 13 residues.

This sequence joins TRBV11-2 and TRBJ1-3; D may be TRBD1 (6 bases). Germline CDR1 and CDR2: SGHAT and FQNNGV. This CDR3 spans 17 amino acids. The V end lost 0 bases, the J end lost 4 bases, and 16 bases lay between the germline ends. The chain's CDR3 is CASSLELGALGGNTIYF. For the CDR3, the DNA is TGTGCCAGCAGCTTAGAATTGGGGGCCTTGGGGGGAAACACCATATATTTT.

CDR3 in DNA: TGCGCCAGCAGCCAGGATCTAGACTACCGAAATGAGCAGTTCTTC. It translates to CASSQDLDYRNEQFF. This sequence joins TRBV4-3 and TRBJ2-1, with TRBD2 as a possible D gene (5 bases). With 3 bases removed from V and 7 bases from J, the gap between germline ends came to 16 bases. The CDR3 loop spans 15 amino acids. From germline, CDR1 is LGHNA and CDR2 YSLEER.

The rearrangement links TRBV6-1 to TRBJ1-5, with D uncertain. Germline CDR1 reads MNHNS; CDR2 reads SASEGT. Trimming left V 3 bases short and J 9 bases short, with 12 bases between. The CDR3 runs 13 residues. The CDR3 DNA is TGTGCCAGCAGTGATGGCAGATTTTCGCCCCAGCATTTT. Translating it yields CASSDGRFSPQHF.

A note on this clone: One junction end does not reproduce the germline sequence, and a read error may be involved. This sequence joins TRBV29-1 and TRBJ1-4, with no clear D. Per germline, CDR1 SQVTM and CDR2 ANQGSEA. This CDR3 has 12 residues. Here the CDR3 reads CSAGQVNENLFF. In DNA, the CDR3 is TGCAGCGCCGGCCAGGTTAATGAAAACCTGTTTTTT.

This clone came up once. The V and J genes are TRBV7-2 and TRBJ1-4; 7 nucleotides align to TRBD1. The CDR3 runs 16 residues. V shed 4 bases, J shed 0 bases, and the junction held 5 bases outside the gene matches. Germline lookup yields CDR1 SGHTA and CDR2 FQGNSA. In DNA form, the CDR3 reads TGTGCCAGCAGCTACAGGGGCTCTGCAACTAATGAAAAACTGTTTTTT. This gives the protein CASSYRGSATNEKLFF. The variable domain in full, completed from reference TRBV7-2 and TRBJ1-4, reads GAGVSQSPSNKVTEKGKDVELRCDPISGHTALYWYRQSLGQGLEFLIYFQGNSAPDKSGLPSDRFSAERTGGSVSTLTIQRTQQEDSAVYLCASSYRGSATNEKLFFGSGTQLSVL.

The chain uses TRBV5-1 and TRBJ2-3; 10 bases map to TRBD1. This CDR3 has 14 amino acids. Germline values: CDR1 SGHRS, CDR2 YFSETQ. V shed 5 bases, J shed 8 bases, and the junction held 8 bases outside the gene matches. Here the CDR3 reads CASRGTGVAGTQYF. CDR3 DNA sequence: TGCGCCAGCAGGGGGACAGGGGTCGCTGGTACGCAGTATTTT.

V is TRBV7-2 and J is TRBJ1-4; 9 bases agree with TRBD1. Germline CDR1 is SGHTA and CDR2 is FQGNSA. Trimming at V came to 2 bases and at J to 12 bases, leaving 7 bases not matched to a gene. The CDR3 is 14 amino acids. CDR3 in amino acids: CASSLIWRQGELFF. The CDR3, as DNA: TGTGCCAGCAGCTTAATTTGGAGACAGGGGGAACTGTTTTTT.

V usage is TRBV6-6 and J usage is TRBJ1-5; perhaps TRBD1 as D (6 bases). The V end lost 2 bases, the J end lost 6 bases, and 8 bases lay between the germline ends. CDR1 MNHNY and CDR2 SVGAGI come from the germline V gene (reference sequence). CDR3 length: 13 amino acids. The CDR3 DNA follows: TGTGCCAGCAGTTACCAGGGGAGTCAGCCCCAGCATTTT. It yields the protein CASSYQGSQPQHF.

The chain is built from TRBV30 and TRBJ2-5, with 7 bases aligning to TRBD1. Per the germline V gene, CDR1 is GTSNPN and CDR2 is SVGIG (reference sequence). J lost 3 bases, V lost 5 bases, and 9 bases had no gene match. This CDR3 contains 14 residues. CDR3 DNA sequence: TGTGCCTGGGGGACAGCCGGCTTCGAAGAGACCCAGTACTTC. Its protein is CAWGTAGFEETQYF. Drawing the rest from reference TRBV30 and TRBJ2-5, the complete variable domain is SQTIHQWPATLVQPVGSPLSLECTVEGTSNPNLYWYRQAAGRGLQLLFYSVGIGQISSEVPQNLSASRPQDRQFILSSKKLLLSDSGFYLCAWGTAGFEETQYFGPGTRLLVL.

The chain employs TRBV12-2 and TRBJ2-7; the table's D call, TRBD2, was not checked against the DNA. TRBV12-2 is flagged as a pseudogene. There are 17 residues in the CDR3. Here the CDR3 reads CASPTSGRALPDYEQYF. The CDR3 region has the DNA TGTGCAAGTCCAACTAGCGGGAGGGCCCTCCCCGACTACGAGCAGTACTTC.

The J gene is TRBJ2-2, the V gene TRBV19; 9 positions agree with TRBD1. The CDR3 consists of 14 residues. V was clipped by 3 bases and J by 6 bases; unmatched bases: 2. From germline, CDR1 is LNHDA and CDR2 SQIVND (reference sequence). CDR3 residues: CASSMDRGSGELFF. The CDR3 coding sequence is TGTGCCAGTAGTATGGACAGGGGATCCGGGGAGCTGTTTTTT.

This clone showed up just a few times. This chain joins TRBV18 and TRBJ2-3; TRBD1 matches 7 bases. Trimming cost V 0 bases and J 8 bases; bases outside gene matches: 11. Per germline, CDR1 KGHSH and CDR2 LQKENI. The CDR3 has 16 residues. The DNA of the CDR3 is TGTGCCAGCTCACCACCCCTGCGACAGGGTCCCACTACGCAGTATTTT. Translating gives CASSPPLRQGPTTQYF.

CDR3 residues: CASSASLLAGSYNEQFF. The DNA for the CDR3 is TGTGCCAGCAGTGCCTCACTACTAGCGGGTTCCTACAATGAGCAGTTCTTC. The rearrangement uses TRBV6-1 and TRBJ2-1, with 9 bases matching TRBD2. The V gene's germline CDR1 is MNHNS and CDR2 SASEGT. With 4 bases clipped from V and 1 base from J, the junction kept 8 bases outside the gene matches. There are 17 residues in the CDR3.

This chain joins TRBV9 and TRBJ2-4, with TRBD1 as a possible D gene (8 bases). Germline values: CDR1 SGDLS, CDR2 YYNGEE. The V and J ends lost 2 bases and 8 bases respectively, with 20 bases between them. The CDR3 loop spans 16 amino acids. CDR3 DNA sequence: TGTGCCAGCAGCGTTAGCTTAGGGAGGGGACAGGACATTCAGTACTTC. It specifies CASSVSLGRGQDIQYF.